One T cell receptor beta chain is described in this entry. Its antigen is unknown. No per-base quality is available; no much larger clone lies one base away. The collaborating institutions used their own protocols to collect whole blood in K2EDTA tubes. For TCRbeta analysis, collaborator samples were shipped as frozen whole blood, as isolated PBMCs, or as DNA extracted from either sample type. This record comes from a study of blood T cell repertoires in COVID-19 (dated by TCRdb to 2020 to 2022). Broadly, across the study: Samples covering the acute and convalescent phases of COVID-19 were provided by collaborators in the United States, Italy and Spain. Nearly every sample came with metadata listing a de-identified subject ID, COVID-19 status, age in years and sex. The material from the prospective study consisted of cDNA or gDNA derived from T cells, B-cell-depleted T cells, or PBMCs. Where HLA class I and class II types were available, the types were taken from metadata supplied by the sample provider, not from assay-based typing. The dataset comprised deeply sampled blood TCRbeta repertoires from subjects exposed to, actively infected with, or recovered from COVID-19. The samples were drawn from two sources: the first 160 participants of the ongoing ImmuneRACE study, and some 1,300 subjects contributed by 6 global collaborators. The repertoires were released in a freely available public database meant as a resource for research on the immune response to SARS-CoV-2.

General study outcomes and caveats: Clinical and demographic metadata were provided uncurated, with the amount varying by source and participant.

Germline trimming: 7 bases from V, 4 bases from J; junction bases outside gene matches: 10. Counted from cysteine to phenylalanine, this CDR3 has 15 amino acids. The CDR3 DNA has 45 bases and is translated from base 1. Via the germline V gene (reference sequence), CDR1 is LNHDA and CDR2 SQIVND. TCRbeta CDR3 regions were amplified from genomic DNA using the immunoSEQ Assay, a bias-controlled multiplex PCR. The original methods were these. The number of nucleated cells in each sample was estimated by amplification of reference gene primers within the assay. To quantify the absolute abundance of each unique TCRbeta CDR3 rearrangement, sequence reads were collapsed and filtered. Productive Simpson clonality was computed per sample as the square root of Simpson's diversity index over productive rearrangements. TCRdb provides this immuneACCESS table in a form limited to in-frame rearrangements. Some clones are lacking; in checked studies, under half of them reflect an unresolved V gene, and why the rest are absent is not known. V and J calls and clone size are copied from that table; D and trimming were computed from the DNA. Across this sample there are about 260,000 clones, with approximately 82% seen only once. The ten largest clones take up approximately 1.9% of the sample.

The rearrangement joined TRBV19 to TRBJ2-1; TRBD1 fits 7 bases in the junction. The receptor comes from a woman over 75 with acute or convalescent COVID-19. The specimen was peripheral blood. The nucleotides are TGTGCCAGTACCAAACAGGGGAATTTGTACAATGAGCAGTTCTTC. Its amino acids are CASTKQGNLYNEQFF.